One sample yielded the 9 T cell receptor beta chains listed below, sequenced in a study of beta chain features in type 1 diabetes. TCRB transcripts that were expressed got sequenced, as all of the isolated RNA had been reverse transcribed. The method was immunoSEQ multiplex PCR; TCRdb's version includes in-frame clones alone and lacks a portion of them. Of under 900,000 clones listed, 17% are singletons. The sequencing input was naive CD4+ T cells from blood. The receptors come from a woman aged 18-29 years in good health.

The genes are TRBV9 and TRBJ2-7, with D perhaps matching TRBD2 (6 bases). CDR1 is SGDLS and CDR2 is YYNGEE in the germline V gene. The CDR3 sequence is 15 residues long. V was trimmed by 0 bases and J by 3 bases, leaving 13 bases between them. CDR3 nucleotides: TGTGCCAGCAGCGTAGCTAGCGCGTCCCTCTACGAGCAGTACTTC. This encodes CASSVASASLYEQYF.

The count of this clone is one. The chain recombines TRBV5-1 with TRBJ2-7; D call uncertain. CDR1 and CDR2 (germline): SGHRS, YFSETQ. V gave up 4 bases and J gave up 3 bases, with 14 bases separating them. The CDR3 runs to 14 residues. CDR3 bases: TGCGCCAGCAGCGGGAACGCCGCCGACTACGAGCAGTACTTC. Its translation is CASSGNAADYEQYF.

This clone turned up a few times. CDR3 sequence reads: CASTEGDRDFNEQFF. CDR3 DNA sequence: TGTGCCAGCACCGAGGGGGACAGGGATTTTAATGAGCAGTTCTTC. V usage is TRBV6-1 and J usage is TRBJ2-1; 9 bases agree with TRBD1. This CDR3 contains 15 residues. Germline V gene lookup returns CDR1 MNHNS and CDR2 SASEGT. The J segment lost 7 bases and the V segment lost 7 bases, leaving 11 bases of the junction unmatched.

This clone was recorded a few times. The rearrangement joins TRBV6-1 to TRBJ2-5; D is undetermined. CDR3 size: 10 residues. The ends were cut back, 10 bases at V and 4 bases at J, with 7 bases in the middle. Per germline, CDR1 MNHNS and CDR2 SASEGT. Here the CDR3 DNA reads TGTGCCACGGAGAGAGAGACCCAGTACTTC. Encoded protein: CATERETQYF.

The J gene is TRBJ2-5, the V gene TRBV2; 8 bases are shared with TRBD2. The CDR3 consists of 16 residues. The ends lost 5 bases at V and 0 bases at J; junction bases unmatched: 8. Germline CDR1 and CDR2: SNHLY and FYNNEI. The CDR3: CASSSRLAIYQETQYF. CDR3 coding DNA: TGTGCCAGCAGTTCAAGACTAGCGATATACCAAGAGACCCAGTACTTC.

A few counts support this clone. This chain uses TRBV11-2 with TRBJ2-3, with D perhaps matching TRBD2 (6 bases). Trimming took off 1 base at V and 11 bases at J, with 10 bases between the two ends. There are 12 residues in the CDR3. Germline assignment: CDR1 SGHAT and CDR2 FQNNGV. CDR3 amino acids: CASSLGGRGQYF. CDR3 nucleotide sequence: TGTGCCAGCAGCTTAGGAGGGCGGGGGCAGTATTTT.

The chain employs TRBV10-3 and TRBJ2-5; D is possibly TRBD1 (6 bases). Germline values: CDR1 ENHRY, CDR2 SYGVKD. There are 14 residues in the CDR3. Trimming removed 5 bases from V and 3 bases from J, with 13 bases in between. Written as DNA, the CDR3 is TGTGCCATCAGTTCTCGACGGACAGAAGAGACCCAGTACTTC. It is translated as CAISSRRTEETQYF.

V usage is TRBV5-1 and J usage is TRBJ2-7, with D possibly being TRBD1 (6 bases). Germline V lookup: CDR1 SGHRS, CDR2 YFSETQ. The CDR3 runs to 14 residues. V dropped 2 bases and J dropped 2 bases, with 11 bases sitting between them. CDR3 in DNA: TGCGCCAGCAGCTTTGTACAGGGACCCTACGAGCAGTACTTC. Its translation: CASSFVQGPYEQYF. Variable domain in full (rest from reference TRBV5-1 and TRBJ2-7): KAGVTQTPRYLIKTRGQQVTLSCSPISGHRSVSWYQQTPGQGLQFLFEYFSETQRNKGNFPGRFSGRQFSNSRSEMNVSTLELGDSALYLCASSFVQGPYEQYFGPGTRLTVT.

This clone was seen only a few times. The CDR3 sequence: CASSYDSSYNEQFF. In DNA form, the CDR3 reads TGTGCCAGCAGTTATGACAGTTCCTACAATGAGCAGTTCTTC. V and J are TRBV28 and TRBJ2-1, with a possible D match to TRBD1 (5 bases). The CDR3 extends over 14 amino acids. Germline loops: CDR1 MDHEN, CDR2 SYDVKM. The V end was cut by 4 bases, the J end by 1 base, with 8 bases between.